This T cell receptor (beta chain) was sequenced during a study of early T cells in non-severe SARS-CoV-2 infection. CDR1 SGHDT and CDR2 YYEEEE come from the germline V gene. The CDR3 runs 15 residues. The ends lost 2 bases at V and 4 bases at J; junction bases unmatched: 6. At least ten counts were recorded for this clonotype. Individual cDNA molecules received unique molecular identifiers. TCRdb re-called the 5' RACE reads through MiXCR, storing one row per CDR3 protein. The table has fewer than 85,000 distinct CDR3 sequences, about 13% seen once. Sequenced: whole blood. This clonotype originated in an adult who was a healthcare worker with PCR-confirmed SARS-CoV-2 infection or an uninfected control (not recorded which). The J gene is TRBJ1-1, the V gene TRBV5-6; 9 bases match TRBD1. Written as DNA, the CDR3 is TGTGCCAGCAGCTTACAGGGGGCAGTGATCACTGAAGCTTTCTTT. This translates into CASSLQGAVITEAFF.